This is a list of T cell receptor beta chains from one sample in a study of naive and memory T cell subsets. TCRdb reprocessed the 5' RACE reads with MiXCR, giving one entry per CDR3 protein. The sample has 50,000 to 65,000 distinct CDR3 sequences; about 7.1% are singletons. These receptors all come from a female donor in good health. The CDR3 runs from the conserved cysteine through the conserved F or W. The order of the fields is V gene, D gene, J gene, clone size, CDR3 length, CDR3 DNA, CDR3 protein. The D gene is left open where the match is weak. The listing skips clone size in some rows; elsewhere it reads once, few, many or a size class.

TRBV6-5	TRBD2	TRBJ2-1	many	14	TGTGCCAGCCGGGGGGGGGCTTACTACAATGAGCAGTTCTTC	CASRGGAYYNEQFF
TRBV30	.	TRBJ1-1	few	13	TGTGCCTGGAGTGGTTATCCGAACACTGAAGCTTTCTTT	CAWSGYPNTEAFF
TRBV9	.	TRBJ1-1	few	13	TGTGCCAGCAGCGTAGGAAGGAGGACTGAAGCTTTCTTT	CASSVGRRTEAFF
TRBV10-3	.	TRBJ1-2	few	13	TGTGCCATCAGTGTTGACAGTGGTGGTGGCTACACCTTC	CAISVDSGGGYTF
TRBV11-2	.	TRBJ2-1	.	15	TGTGCCAGCAGCCATGAGTGGAGCTCCTACAATGAGCAGTTCTTC	CASSHEWSSYNEQFF
TRBV5-8	.	TRBJ2-2	few	14	TGTGCCACCCACCAGGGAGAGGGCACCGGGGAGCTGTTTTTT	CATHQGEGTGELFF
TRBV7-3	.	TRBJ2-1	few	14	TGTGCCAGCAGCTTAAGTAGCTCCTACAATGAGCAGTTCTTC	CASSLSSSYNEQFF
TRBV5-4	.	TRBJ1-1	few	14	TGTGCCAGCAGCCCCGAGACGGGACGAACTGAAGCTTTCTTT	CASSPETGRTEAFF
TRBV6-2/TRBV6-3	.	TRBJ2-3	many	13	TGTGCCAGCAGTTACTCGACTACAGATACGCAGTATTTT	CASSYSTTDTQYF
TRBV20-1	TRBD2	TRBJ2-3	.	13	TGCAGTGCGTGGGCGGGGGGGCGAGATACGCAGTATTTT	CSAWAGGRDTQYF
TRBV20-1	.	TRBJ2-7	many	12	TGCAGTGCTAGAGACCCCCCCTACGAGCAGTACTTC	CSARDPPYEQYF
TRBV20-1	.	TRBJ2-7	few	14	TGCAGTGCTAGATTCGAAGGACACTCCTACGAGCAGTACTTC	CSARFEGHSYEQYF
TRBV7-9	.	TRBJ1-3	few	17	TGTGCCAGCAGCTTTGGCTCCGGCCGGGTCTTGTTCGGCACCATATATTTT	CASSFGSGRVLFGTIYF
TRBV20-1	TRBD1	TRBJ1-1	many	16	TGCAGTGCTAGGACCCAGGGGGTGAGCTCGGACACTGAAGCTTTCTTT	CSARTQGVSSDTEAFF
TRBV4-3	.	TRBJ2-5	few	15	TGCGCCAGCAGCCAAAATATTGGCCCCGGGAAGACCCAGTACTTC	CASSQNIGPGKTQYF
TRBV2	.	TRBJ2-7	many	14	TGTGCCAGCAGTAGAGGGTTAAGCTCCTACGAGCAGTACTTC	CASSRGLSSYEQYF
TRBV6-5	.	TRBJ2-2	.	18	TGTGCCAGCAGTTACCCGAGGCCCGACTACCCAAACACCGGGGAGCTGTTTTTT	CASSYPRPDYPNTGELFF
TRBV5-1	.	TRBJ2-3	many	14	TGCGCCAGCAGCTCGGACGCAAGCACAGATACGCAGTATTTT	CASSSDASTDTQYF
TRBV19	.	TRBJ2-3	.	14	TGTGCCAGTAGTTCCCGCTCTTTTCCAGATACGCAGTATTTT	CASSSRSFPDTQYF
TRBV11-2	.	TRBJ2-7	few	12	TGTGCCAGCATCAAACAGGGTTCCGAGCAGTACTTC	CASIKQGSEQYF
TRBV7-9	.	TRBJ2-1	many	15	TGTGCCAGCAGCTTAGGGCGGGGTTCCTACAATGAGCAGTTCTTC	CASSLGRGSYNEQFF
TRBV6-2/TRBV6-3	.	TRBJ2-3	.	16	TGTGCCAGCAGCAAGGGGCCGCAACATGACACAGATACGCAGTATTTT	CASSKGPQHDTDTQYF
TRBV28	TRBD1	TRBJ2-7	many	14	TGTGCCAGCCTGCCGGGACAGGGGCCCTACGAGCAGTACTTC	CASLPGQGPYEQYF
TRBV7-2	TRBD1	TRBJ2-7	few	14	TGTGCCAGCAGCTTCGGACAGGCGGGCTACGAGCAGTACTTC	CASSFGQAGYEQYF
TRBV18	.	TRBJ1-3	many	16	TGTGCCAGCTCACCACTCGACAGTACCTCTGGAAACACCATATATTTT	CASSPLDSTSGNTIYF
TRBV3-1	TRBD1	TRBJ2-7	.	12	TGTGCCAGCCGGGGACAGTTCTACGAGCAGTACTTC	CASRGQFYEQYF
TRBV5-1	.	TRBJ1-2	.	13	TGCGCCAGCAGCCCCGACATGCTCTATGGCTACACCTTC	CASSPDMLYGYTF
TRBV18	.	TRBJ2-3	.	15	TGTGCCAGCTCACCGCTCCGACAGGGCACAGATACGCAGTATTTT	CASSPLRQGTDTQYF
TRBV10-3	.	TRBJ2-7	many	15	TGTGCCATCAGTGACCCTGGTGTTGAGGATTACGAGCAGTACTTC	CAISDPGVEDYEQYF
TRBV25-1	TRBD1	TRBJ2-1	few	14	TGTGCCAGCAGTGGGACAGGGGTCAACAGTGAGCAGTTCTTC	CASSGTGVNSEQFF
TRBV7-3	.	TRBJ2-3	many	14	TGTGCCAGCAGCCCCTTTTCTAGCACAGATACGCAGTATTTT	CASSPFSSTDTQYF
TRBV29-1	.	TRBJ1-1	many	14	TGCAGCGGAAATTGGGGGGGCGCGGGAACTGAAGCTTTCTTT	CSGNWGGAGTEAFF
TRBV4-1	TRBD2	TRBJ2-1	few	16	TGCGCCAGCAGCCGAAAGGGACTAGCGAACTACAATGAGCAGTTCTTC	CASSRKGLANYNEQFF
TRBV4-2	.	TRBJ2-1	few	14	TGTGCCAGCAGCCAAGGGCGGGGTCGGGATGAGCAGTTCTTC	CASSQGRGRDEQFF
TRBV12-3/TRBV12-4	.	TRBJ2-1	.	11	TGTGCCAGCAGTTTATATGCTGAGCAGTTCTTC	CASSLYAEQFF
TRBV5-5	TRBD2	TRBJ2-2	.	16	TGTGCCAGCAGCTCCGGGACTAGCGGGGCCCGCGGGGAGCTGTTTTTT	CASSSGTSGARGELFF
TRBV4-2	.	TRBJ2-3	few	15	TGTGCCAGCAGCCCGAGAGGAACAGGAACAGATACGCAGTATTTT	CASSPRGTGTDTQYF
TRBV5-1	.	TRBJ1-1	.	15	TGCGCCAGCAGCTTGGGGGGTGGACTTAACACTGAAGCTTTCTTT	CASSLGGGLNTEAFF
TRBV7-2	.	TRBJ2-1	many	15	TGTGCCAGCAGCTTAGTTCGGGGTAGGGGCAATGAGCAGTTCTTC	CASSLVRGRGNEQFF
TRBV5-6	.	TRBJ1-2	.	14	TGTGCCAGCAGCCCCGGGCCCAGGCCCTATGGCTACACCTTC	CASSPGPRPYGYTF
TRBV24-1	.	TRBJ1-1	many	12	TGTGCCACCAGTGACCCGAACACTGAAGCTTTCTTT	CATSDPNTEAFF
TRBV7-8	.	TRBJ1-3	many	16	TGTGCCAGCAGCCCTAGACAGCCTCTCTCTGGAAACACCATATATTTT	CASSPRQPLSGNTIYF
TRBV4-2	TRBD2	TRBJ2-7	many	19	TGTGCCAGCAGCCAAGATCCCAGCGGGGGGACTTCTTTTCCCTACGAGCAGTACTTC	CASSQDPSGGTSFPYEQYF
TRBV11-3	TRBD1	TRBJ2-5	few	14	TGTGCCAGCAGCACGGGACAGGACCAAGAGACCCAGTACTTC	CASSTGQDQETQYF
TRBV10-2	TRBD2	TRBJ2-4	few	14	TGCGCCAGCAGTGATAGCGGGGTGTTAAACATTCAGTACTTC	CASSDSGVLNIQYF
TRBV4-1	TRBD1	TRBJ2-7	many	15	TGCGCCAGCAGCCAAGGACAGGGGCCTTCCTACGAGCAGTACTTC	CASSQGQGPSYEQYF
TRBV18	.	TRBJ2-7	many	14	TGTGCCAGCTCACCGACTCGGTACGCCTACGAGCAGTACTTC	CASSPTRYAYEQYF
TRBV30	TRBD1	TRBJ1-1	many	14	TGTGCCTGGTTTAGGGGGCGAGTGAACACTGAAGCTTTCTTT	CAWFRGRVNTEAFF
TRBV12-3/TRBV12-4	TRBD1	TRBJ2-5	many	15	TGTGCCAGCAGGATAGCGGGACAGGGGGGAGAGACCCAGTACTTC	CASRIAGQGGETQYF
TRBV6-2/TRBV6-3	.	TRBJ2-1	few	15	TGTGCCAGCAGTTACTCGTTCAGTTGGGACAATGAGCAGTTCTTC	CASSYSFSWDNEQFF
TRBV7-3	.	TRBJ1-1	many	14	TGTGCCAGCAGCTTACAGGGTTCGAACACTGAAGCTTTCTTT	CASSLQGSNTEAFF
TRBV11-1	.	TRBJ1-1	many	15	TGTGCCAGCAGCTTATTAGGGCAGGGAAATACTGAAGCTTTCTTT	CASSLLGQGNTEAFF
TRBV27	.	TRBJ2-5	many	13	TGTGCCAGCAGTTGGTTGGGGAAAGAGACCCAGTACTTC	CASSWLGKETQYF
TRBV6-1	.	TRBJ2-5	.	15	TGTGCCAGCAGTGAATCGGCAGGGGGGCAAGAGACCCAGTACTTC	CASSESAGGQETQYF